The text below deals with one T cell receptor beta chain. The antigen is undetermined. These data belong to a study of lymphopenia after photon versus proton radiotherapy. Sequencing used immunoSEQ multiplex PCR; TCRdb keeps in-frame clones, though not all of them. The repertoire has around 70,000 clones, around 90% of them found once; the top ten carry 2.5% to 3%. Study outcomes and limitations: Post-nadir TCR diversity decline inversely tracked overall survival among those who died. Photon-treated patients lost naive T cells and TCR diversity; proton-treated stayed stable.

The starting material was peripheral blood, obtained from a patient treated with photon-based radiotherapy. This TCR was sampled from a woman in her sixties or seventies with pancreatic cancer.

The CDR3 sequence is CASSSGQGVNTGELFF. CDR3 in DNA: TGTGCCAGCAGCTCGGGACAGGGGGTGAACACCGGGGAGCTGTTTTTT. The V call is TRBV11-2, the J call TRBJ2-2, with 11 bases aligning to TRBD1. With V trimmed by 4 bases and J by 1 base, 2 bases remained unmatched. The CDR3 runs 16 residues. The germline gives CDR1 SGHAT, CDR2 FQNNGV.